This TCR beta chain was sequenced during a study of blood T cell repertoires in COVID-19. Overall study: Sites across the United States, Italy and Spain contributed samples from acute and convalescent COVID-19. T cells, B-cell-depleted T cells, or PBMCs supplied cDNA or gDNA.

Original handling: From reference gene primer amplification, estimates of nucleated cell counts were derived. Clones were read by immunoSEQ multiplex PCR, and TCRdb kept only the in-frame ones, dropping some. The V and J calls and clone size are taken from that table; D and trimming were inferred from the DNA. The table lists some 100,000 clones, 87% of them singletons. The germline V and J ends were trimmed by 4 bases and 5 bases, with 14 bases remaining between them. The CDR3 runs to 14 residues. In germline, CDR1 is SGHTA, CDR2 FQGNSA. This clonotype was obtained from a human donor in a cohort sampled during active COVID-19. The chain couples TRBV7-2 to TRBJ1-2, with D possibly matching TRBD1 (5 bases). The material sequenced was peripheral blood. CDR3 nucleotides: TGTGCCAGCAGCTCAGGCGGGGGGGATTATGGCTACACCTTC. Protein product: CASSSGGGDYGYTF.